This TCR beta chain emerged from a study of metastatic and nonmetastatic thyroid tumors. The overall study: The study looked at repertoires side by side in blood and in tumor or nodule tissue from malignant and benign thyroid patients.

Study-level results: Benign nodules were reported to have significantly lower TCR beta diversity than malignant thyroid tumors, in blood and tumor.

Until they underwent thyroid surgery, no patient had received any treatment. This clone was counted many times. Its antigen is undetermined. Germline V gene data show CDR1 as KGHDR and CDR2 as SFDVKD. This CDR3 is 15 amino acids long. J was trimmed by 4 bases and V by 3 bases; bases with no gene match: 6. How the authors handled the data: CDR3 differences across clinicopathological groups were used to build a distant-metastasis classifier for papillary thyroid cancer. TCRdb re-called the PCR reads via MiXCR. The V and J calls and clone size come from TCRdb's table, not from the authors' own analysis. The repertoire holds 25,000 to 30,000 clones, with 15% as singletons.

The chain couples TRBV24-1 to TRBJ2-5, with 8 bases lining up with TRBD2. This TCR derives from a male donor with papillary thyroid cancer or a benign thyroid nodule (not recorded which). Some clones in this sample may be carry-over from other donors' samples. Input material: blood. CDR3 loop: CATSDGPSGLETQYF. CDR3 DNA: TGTGCCACCAGTGATGGGCCTAGCGGGCTAGAGACCCAGTACTTC.